One sample yielded the 2 T cell receptor beta chains listed below, sequenced in a study of T cell responses to AZD1222 COVID-19 vaccine. Profiling relied on immunoSEQ multiplex PCR, and the TCRdb table lists in-frame clones only, not all of them. In the table there are about 140,000 clones, around 93% of which are singletons. Source: peripheral blood, taken on day 0 of AZD1222 vaccination. The source of these receptors is an adult in good health.

This clone showed up just a few times. The rearrangement uses TRBV10-1 and TRBJ2-3; TRBD1 matches 7 bases. V was clipped by 6 bases and J by 2 bases; unmatched bases: 8. CDR3 size: 15 residues. CDR1 is WNHNN, CDR2 SYGVQD, per germline (reference sequence). Here the CDR3 reads CASRFRQGYTDTQYF. DNA of the CDR3: TGCGCCAGCAGATTCAGACAGGGTTACACAGATACGCAGTATTTT.

This chain links TRBV3-1 (or the pseudogene TRBV3-2) with TRBJ2-7; D could derive from TRBD1 or TRBD2 (5 bases each). The CDR3 runs 14 residues. Germline V gene sequence: CDR1 LGHDT, CDR2 YNNKEL (reference sequence). V was pared by 1 base and J by 3 bases, with 10 bases between. This chain's CDR3 is CASSQAVRGYEQYF. CDR3 nucleotide sequence: TGTGCCAGCAGCCAAGCCGTGAGGGGCTACGAGCAGTACTTC.